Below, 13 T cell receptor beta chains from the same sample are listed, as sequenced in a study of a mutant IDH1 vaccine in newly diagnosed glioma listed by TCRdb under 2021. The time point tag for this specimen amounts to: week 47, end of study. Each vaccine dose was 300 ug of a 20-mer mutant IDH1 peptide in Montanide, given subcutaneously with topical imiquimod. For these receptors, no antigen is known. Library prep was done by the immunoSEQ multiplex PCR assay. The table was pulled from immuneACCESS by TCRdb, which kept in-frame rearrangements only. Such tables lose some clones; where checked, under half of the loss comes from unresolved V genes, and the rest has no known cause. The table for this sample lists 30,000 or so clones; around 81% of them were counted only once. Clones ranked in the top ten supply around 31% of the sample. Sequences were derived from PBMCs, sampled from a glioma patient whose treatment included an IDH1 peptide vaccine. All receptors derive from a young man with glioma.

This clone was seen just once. The CDR3 protein is CASSPRGSEQYF. CDR3 coding DNA: TGCGCCAGCAGCCCTCGAGGCAGCGAGCAGTACTTC. The chain links TRBV5-1 to TRBJ2-7; no clear D. Germline V gene data show CDR1 as SGHRS and CDR2 as YFSETQ. The CDR3 loop spans 12 amino acids. Trimming took 4 bases from V and 6 from J, leaving 11 bases between them.

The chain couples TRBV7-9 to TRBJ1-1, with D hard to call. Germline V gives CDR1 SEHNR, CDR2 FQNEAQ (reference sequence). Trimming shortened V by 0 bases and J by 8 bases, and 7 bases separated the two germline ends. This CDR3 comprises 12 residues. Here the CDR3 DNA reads TGTGCCAGCAGCTTAGCTATGGGGGAAGCTTTCTTT. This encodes CASSLAMGEAFF. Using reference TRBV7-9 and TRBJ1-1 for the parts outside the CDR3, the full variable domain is DTGVSQNPRHKITKRGQNVTFRCDPISEHNRLYWYRQTLGQGPEFLTYFQNEAQLEKSRLLSDRFSAERPKGSFSTLEIQRTEQGDSAMYLCASSLAMGEAFFGQGTRLTVV.

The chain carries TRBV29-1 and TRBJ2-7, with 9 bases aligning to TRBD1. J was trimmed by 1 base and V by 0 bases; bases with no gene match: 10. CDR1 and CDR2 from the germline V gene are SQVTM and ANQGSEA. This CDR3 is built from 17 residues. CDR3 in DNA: TGCAGCGTTGAAGAAGATGAAGGGACAGGGCCATCCTACGAGCAGTACTTC. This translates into CSVEEDEGTGPSYEQYF.

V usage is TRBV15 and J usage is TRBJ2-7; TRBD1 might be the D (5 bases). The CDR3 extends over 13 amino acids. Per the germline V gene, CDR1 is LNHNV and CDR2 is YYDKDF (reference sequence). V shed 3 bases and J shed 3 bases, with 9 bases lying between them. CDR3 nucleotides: TGTGCCACCAGCAGGGACGACAGCTACGAGCAGTACTTC. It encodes CATSRDDSYEQYF.

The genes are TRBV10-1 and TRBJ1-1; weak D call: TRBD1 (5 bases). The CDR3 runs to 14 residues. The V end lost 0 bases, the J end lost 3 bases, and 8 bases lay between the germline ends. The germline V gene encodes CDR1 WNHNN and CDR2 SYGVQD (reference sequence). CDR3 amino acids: CASSESPGYTEAFF. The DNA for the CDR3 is TGCGCCAGCAGTGAGTCGCCAGGGTACACTGAAGCTTTCTTT.

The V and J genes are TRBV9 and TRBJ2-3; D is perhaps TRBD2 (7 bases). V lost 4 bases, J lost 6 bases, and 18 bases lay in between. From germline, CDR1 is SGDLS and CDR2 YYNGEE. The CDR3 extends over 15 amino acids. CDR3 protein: CASSPSGGGSDTQYF. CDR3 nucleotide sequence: TGTGCCAGCAGCCCCTCCGGGGGCGGGAGCGATACGCAGTATTTT.

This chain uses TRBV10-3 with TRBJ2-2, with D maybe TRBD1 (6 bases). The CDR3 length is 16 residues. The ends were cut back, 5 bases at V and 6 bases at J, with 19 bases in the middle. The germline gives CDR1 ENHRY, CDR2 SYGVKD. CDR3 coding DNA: TGTGCCATCAGTCCAGGGGATCGTATAAGCGCCGGGGAGCTGTTTTTT. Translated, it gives CAISPGDRISAGELFF.

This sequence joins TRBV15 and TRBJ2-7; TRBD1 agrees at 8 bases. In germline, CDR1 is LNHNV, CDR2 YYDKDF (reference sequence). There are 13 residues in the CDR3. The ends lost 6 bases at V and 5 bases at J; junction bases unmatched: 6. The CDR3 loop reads CATRTGVGDEQYF. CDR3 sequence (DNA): TGTGCCACCAGGACAGGGGTGGGGGACGAGCAGTACTTC. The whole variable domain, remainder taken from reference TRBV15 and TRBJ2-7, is DAMVIQNPRYQVTQFGKPVTLSCSQTLNHNVMYWYQQKSSQAPKLLFHYYDKDFNNEADTPDNFQSRRPNTSFCFLDIRSPGLGDTAMYLCATRTGVGDEQYFGPGTRLTVT.

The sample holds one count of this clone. CDR3 coding DNA: TGTGCCAGCAGCTTGGCGCATGCCGGGGAGCTGTTTTTT. Translating it yields CASSLAHAGELFF. The chain combines TRBV5-6 with TRBJ2-2; D is uncertain. CDR1 SGHDT and CDR2 YYEEEE come from the germline V gene. V lost 0 bases and J lost 6, with 6 bases in between. This CDR3 is 13 amino acids long.

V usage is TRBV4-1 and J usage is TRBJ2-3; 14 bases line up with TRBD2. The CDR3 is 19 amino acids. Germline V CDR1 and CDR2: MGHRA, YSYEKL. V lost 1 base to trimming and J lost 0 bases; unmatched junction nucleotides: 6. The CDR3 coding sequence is TGCGCCAGCAGCCAAGGGGGGACTAGCGGGAGCCCCAGCACAGATACGCAGTATTTT. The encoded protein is CASSQGGTSGSPSTDTQYF.

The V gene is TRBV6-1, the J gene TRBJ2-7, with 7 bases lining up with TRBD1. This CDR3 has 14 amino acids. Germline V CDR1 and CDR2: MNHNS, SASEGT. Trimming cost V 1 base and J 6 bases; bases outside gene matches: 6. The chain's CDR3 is CASSEGTGPREQYF. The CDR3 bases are TGTGCCAGCAGTGAAGGGACAGGTCCCCGCGAGCAGTACTTC.

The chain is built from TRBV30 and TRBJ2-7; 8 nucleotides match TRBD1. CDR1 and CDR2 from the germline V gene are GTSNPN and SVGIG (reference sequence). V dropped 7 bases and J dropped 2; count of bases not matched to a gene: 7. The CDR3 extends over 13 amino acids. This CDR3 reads CAFDGQGAYEQYF. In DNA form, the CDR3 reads TGTGCCTTTGACGGACAGGGAGCCTACGAGCAGTACTTC.

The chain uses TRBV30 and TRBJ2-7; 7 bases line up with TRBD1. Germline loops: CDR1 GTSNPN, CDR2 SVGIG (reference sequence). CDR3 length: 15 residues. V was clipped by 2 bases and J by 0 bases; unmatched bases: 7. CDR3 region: CAWSFPRDSSYEQYF. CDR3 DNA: TGTGCCTGGAGTTTCCCCCGGGACAGCTCCTACGAGCAGTACTTC.